One and the same sample provided the 13 T cell receptor beta chains below, sequenced in a study of control samples from healthy donors and cancer patients. Profiled with immunoSEQ multiplex PCR; TCRdb holds only in-frame clones, not every one. The table records some 150,000 clones, roughly 94% of them present only once. Sequencing was done on a sample of PBMCs. All receptors derive from a man aged 55 to 70 with colorectal cancer.

In nucleotides, the CDR3 is TGTGCCAGCAGCCGCGGGAGGGACAGGGGGCTAAGTAATGAAAAACTGTTTTTT. Residues: CASSRGRDRGLSNEKLFF. The chain has TRBV4-2 and TRBJ1-4; TRBD1 aligns across 12 bases. The CDR3 is 18 amino acids. V shed 4 bases, J shed 4 bases, and the junction held 10 bases outside the gene matches. From germline, CDR1 is LGHNA and CDR2 YNFKEQ.

DNA of the CDR3: TGTGCCAGCAGCTTGGGAGCGGGGGGCCGACCTTCCCAGTACTTC. This codes for CASSLGAGGRPSQYF. The chain combines TRBV7-9 with TRBJ2-5; 9 bases are a match to TRBD2. The CDR3 is 15 amino acids. The V and J ends lost 3 bases and 9 bases, in that order; junction bases with no gene match: 11. Germline V gene lookup returns CDR1 SEHNR and CDR2 FQNEAQ (reference sequence).

The rearrangement links TRBV6-1 to TRBJ1-2, with D unresolved. Between the trimmed V and J ends, which lost 1 base and 8 bases, there was a span of 11 bases. The CDR3 is 13 amino acids. From germline, CDR1 is MNHNS and CDR2 SASEGT. CDR3 in amino acids: CASSEVRGLGYTF. In DNA, the CDR3 is TGTGCCAGCAGTGAAGTCAGAGGGTTAGGCTACACCTTC.

This chain joins TRBV2 and TRBJ1-2; D not resolved. Germline V gene lookup returns CDR1 SNHLY and CDR2 FYNNEI. The length of the CDR3 is 14 residues. V shed 8 bases and J shed 1 base, with 14 bases lying between them. The CDR3 coding sequence is TGTGCCAGCTTTGGACGGGCAAATAACTATGGCTACACCTTC. The encoded protein is CASFGRANNYGYTF.

This rearrangement joins TRBV30 to TRBJ1-1; a possible D gene is TRBD1 (5 bases). Per germline, CDR1 GTSNPN and CDR2 SVGIG (reference sequence). V shed 6 bases and J shed 5 bases, with 19 bases lying between them. This CDR3 comprises 14 residues. The CDR3 bases are TGTGCCTGTACCTGGAAAAGGGAGGGGACTGAAGCTTTCTTT. Translating it yields CACTWKREGTEAFF.

The chain joins TRBV7-9 to TRBJ1-3; TRBD1 is a possible D gene (5 bases). V lost 5 bases and J 0 bases, leaving 11 bases between the germline ends. This CDR3 region has 15 residues. Germline values: CDR1 SEHNR, CDR2 FQNEAQ (reference sequence). The CDR3 nucleotides are TGTGCCAGCAGCCGCCGTGGGGGCTCTGGAAACACCATATATTTT. Its protein product is CASSRRGGSGNTIYF.

The chain carries TRBV6-1 and TRBJ1-2, with TRBD1 as a possible D gene (5 bases). CDR1 is MNHNS, CDR2 SASEGT, per germline. Deletions cut 2 bases from V and 7 bases from J, with 17 bases between. There are 15 residues in the CDR3. The CDR3 region has the DNA TGTGCCAGCAGTGAAACAGGCTTTAGGGATGGTGGCTACACCTTC. Protein: CASSETGFRDGGYTF.

The chain is built from TRBV19 and TRBJ1-5, with 12 nucleotides matching TRBD1. Looked up from germline, CDR1 is LNHDA and CDR2 is SQIVND (reference sequence). The CDR3 contains 17 residues. After removal of 11 bases from V and 5 bases from J, the junction contained 16 bases not matched to a gene. CDR3 coding DNA: TGTGCCCAGTATGGGGACAGGGGGCCTCTATCGGATCAGCCCCAGCATTTT. Translated: CAQYGDRGPLSDQPQHF. Together with reference TRBV19 and TRBJ1-5, the CDR3 gives the full variable domain: DGGITQSPKYLFRKEGQNVTLSCEQNLNHDAMYWYRQDPGQGLRLIYYSQIVNDFQKGDIAEGYSVSREKKESFPLTVTSAQKNPTAFYLCAQYGDRGPLSDQPQHFGDGTRLSIL.

The DNA of the CDR3 is TGTGCCAGCGGATTTAGCGGGGGTTACAATGAGCAGTTCTTC. Its protein product is CASGFSGGYNEQFF. The chain couples TRBV4-2 to TRBJ2-1, with TRBD2 matching 9 bases. The germline V gene encodes CDR1 LGHNA and CDR2 YNFKEQ. V trimming: 8 bases; J trimming: 4 bases; junction bases outside the gene matches: 6. The CDR3 has 14 amino acids.

The chain uses TRBV6-1 and TRBJ1-1; TRBD1 matches 7 bases. The CDR3 spans 17 residues. Per germline, CDR1 MNHNS and CDR2 SASEGT. Trimming removed 1 base from V and 7 bases from J; junction bases left unmatched: 15. CDR3 residues: CASSEGLRRTGLVEAFF. The CDR3 DNA follows: TGTGCCAGCAGTGAAGGATTGCGCCGGACAGGTCTGGTTGAAGCTTTCTTT.

The chain combines TRBV7-2 with TRBJ2-2; no reliable D call. The CDR3 is 15 residues long. The germline gives CDR1 SGHTA, CDR2 FQGNSA. The germline V and J ends were trimmed by 5 bases and 5 bases, with 15 bases remaining between them. Written as DNA, the CDR3 is TGTGCCAGCAGCCTAACTACAATGGCGACCGGGGAGCTGTTTTTT. Residues: CASSLTTMATGELFF. Together with reference TRBV7-2 and TRBJ2-2, the CDR3 gives the full variable domain: GAGVSQSPSNKVTEKGKDVELRCDPISGHTALYWYRQSLGQGLEFLIYFQGNSAPDKSGLPSDRFSAERTGGSVSTLTIQRTQQEDSAVYLCASSLTTMATGELFFGEGSRLTVL.

This clone was counted once. V and J are TRBV18 and TRBJ1-5; 8 bases agree with TRBD1. The CDR3 extends over 16 amino acids. Germline trimming cut 6 bases from V and 3 bases from J; bases unmatched to any gene: 10. Germline V CDR1 and CDR2: KGHSH, LQKENI. CDR3: CASSYRGAAANQPQHF. The DNA for the CDR3 is TGTGCCAGCTCCTACAGGGGGGCAGCCGCCAATCAGCCCCAGCATTTT.

The chain is built from TRBV24-1 and TRBJ2-3, with 7 nucleotides matching TRBD2. The CDR3 runs 16 residues. Trimming took 1 base from V and 1 from J; bases not matched to a gene: 4. Per germline, CDR1 KGHDR and CDR2 SFDVKD. The CDR3 spells CATSDFQRGGTDTQYF. In DNA, the CDR3 is TGTGCCACCAGTGATTTCCAGCGGGGAGGCACAGATACGCAGTATTTT.